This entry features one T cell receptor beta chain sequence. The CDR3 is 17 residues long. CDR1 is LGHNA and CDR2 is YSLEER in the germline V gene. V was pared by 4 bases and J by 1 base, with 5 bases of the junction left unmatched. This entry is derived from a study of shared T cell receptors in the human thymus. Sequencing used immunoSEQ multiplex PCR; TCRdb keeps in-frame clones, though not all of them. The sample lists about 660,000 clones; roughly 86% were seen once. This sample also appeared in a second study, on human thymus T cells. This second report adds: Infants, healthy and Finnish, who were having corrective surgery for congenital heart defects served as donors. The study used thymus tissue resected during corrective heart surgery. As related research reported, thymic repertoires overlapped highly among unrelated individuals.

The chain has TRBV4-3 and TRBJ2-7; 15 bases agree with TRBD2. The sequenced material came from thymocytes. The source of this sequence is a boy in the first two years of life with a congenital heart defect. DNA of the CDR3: TGCGCCAGCAGCCGAGGACTAGCGGGAGGGCCTTCCTACGAGCAGTACTTC. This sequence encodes CASSRGLAGGPSYEQYF.